This is a list of T cell receptor beta chains from one sample in a study of blood T cell repertoires in COVID-19. Assay used: immunoSEQ multiplex PCR; TCRdb lists only in-frame clones, some missing. The repertoire holds about 97,000 clones, with 65% to 85% as singletons. The sample consisted of peripheral blood. The receptors derive from a man between 60 and 75 years old with acute or convalescent COVID-19. Each CDR3 is given with its conserved first and last residue. Fields, in order: D gene, V gene, clone size, J gene, CDR3 DNA, CDR3 protein. The D gene is left open where the match is weak. Clone size is stated in some rows and not others, as once, few, many or a class when expanded.

-	TRBV3-1/TRBV3-2	-	TRBJ2-5	TGTGCCAGCAGCCAGACGGGGTTGGGGGGGCTGCGGAGTCCAGAGACCCAGTACTTC	CASSQTGLGGLRSPETQYF
TRBD1	TRBV11-3	-	TRBJ2-7	TGTGCCAGCAGCAGAGAGACAGGGGCCTTTTACGAGCAGTACTTC	CASSRETGAFYEQYF
TRBD2	TRBV3-1/TRBV3-2	-	TRBJ2-3	TGTGCCAGCAGCCCCCGACGGACTAGCGGGAGGTTTCGCACAGATACGCAGTATTTT	CASSPRRTSGRFRTDTQYF
-	TRBV2	-	TRBJ2-1	TGTGCCAGCAGTACCGACAGCTATGAGCAGTTCTTC	CASSTDSYEQFF
-	TRBV19	-	TRBJ2-6	TGTGCCTCAAAAGCCGGGGACAAGCTTAGGGCCAACGTCCTGACTTTC	CASKAGDKLRANVLTF
-	TRBV29-1	-	TRBJ1-2	TGCAGCGTTGACGGTATTGGGCAGGGTGATGGCTACACCTTC	CSVDGIGQGDGYTF
TRBD1	TRBV5-4	-	TRBJ1-2	TGTGCCAGCGGTTCAGCGGGACAGGGGCTAACTAACTATGGCTACACCTTC	CASGSAGQGLTNYGYTF
-	TRBV7-6	-	TRBJ2-6	TGTGCCAGCAGCTTGTGGAGCTCTGGGGCCAACGTCCTGACTTTC	CASSLWSSGANVLTF
-	TRBV28	-	TRBJ2-3	TGTGCCAGCAGTTTCCCTACGGGGGGCTACACAGATACGCAGTATTTT	CASSFPTGGYTDTQYF
-	TRBV27	-	TRBJ2-2	TGTGCCAGCAGCCCAAGGAGGACGCCGAACACCGGGGAGCTGTTTTTT	CASSPRRTPNTGELFF
-	TRBV19	-	TRBJ2-1	TGTGCCAGTAGTATAACCGGGAGTCATTGGTTCTTC	CASSITGSHWFF
TRBD2	TRBV6-2/TRBV6-3	-	TRBJ2-1	TGTGCCAGCAGTTACGGAGGGGGACGGGAGGGTGAGCAGTTCTTC	CASSYGGGREGEQFF
TRBD1	TRBV27	-	TRBJ1-2	TGTGCCAGCAGTCCCGCGACAGGGGCGAACTATGGCTACACCTTC	CASSPATGANYGYTF
-	TRBV15	-	TRBJ2-3	TGTGCCACCAGTAATCGTAGGGGTACCAGCACAGATACGCAGTATTTT	CATSNRRGTSTDTQYF
-	TRBV12-3/TRBV12-4	-	TRBJ2-3	TGTGCCAGCAGTCCCCAGTTCACAGATACGCAGTATTTT	CASSPQFTDTQYF
-	TRBV28	-	TRBJ1-5	TGTGCCAGCAGTTCCCACAGCTATCGGATCAATCAGCCCCAGCATTTT	CASSSHSYRINQPQHF
-	TRBV15	-	TRBJ1-6	TGTGCCACCAGCAGAGAGGTCCCCGGCTCCTATAATTCACCCCTCCACTTT	CATSREVPGSYNSPLHF
-	TRBV20-1	-	TRBJ2-6	TGCAGTGCCAGTTATGGGAGCTCTGGGGCCAACGTCCTGACTTTC	CSASYGSSGANVLTF
TRBD1	TRBV2	-	TRBJ1-2	TGTGCCAGCAGTCGATGGGACAGCCTCTTC	CASSRWDSLF
-	TRBV20-1	-	TRBJ2-1	TGCAGTGCTAGTCGAGGGGGGGCAAGGAATGAGCAGTTCTTC	CSASRGGARNEQFF
-	TRBV18	-	TRBJ1-1	TGTGCCAGCTCACCATTCGACATGAACACTGAAGCTTTCTTT	CASSPFDMNTEAFF
-	TRBV2	-	TRBJ1-5	TGTGCCAGCAGTTATAGAACCGGGAGTCCCCTTGGGAGCAATCAGCCCCAGCATTTT	CASSYRTGSPLGSNQPQHF
TRBD1	TRBV7-9	-	TRBJ1-6	TGTGCCAGCAGCCTGAGAGGACAGGGGAATTCACCCCTCCACTTT	CASSLRGQGNSPLHF
TRBD2	TRBV15	few	TRBJ2-7	TGTGCCACCAGCAGTCGACAGGGACTAGCGGGTGACCTACGCTACGAGCAGTACTTC	CATSSRQGLAGDLRYEQYF
TRBD1	TRBV4-3	-	TRBJ1-6	TGCGCCAGCAGCCCACAGGGGGCAGGAGATTCACCCCTCCACTTT	CASSPQGAGDSPLHF
-	TRBV28	few	TRBJ1-1	TGTGCCAGCAGTTTAGGACTGGGGTGGGGGCCCACTGAAGCTTTCTTT	CASSLGLGWGPTEAFF
-	TRBV7-5	-	TRBJ1-5	TGTGCCAGAAGCTTAGCGAGCAGGGCAGGAAATCAGCCCCAGCATTTT	CARSLASRAGNQPQHF
-	TRBV19	-	TRBJ2-1	TGTGCCAGTAGTATAGATGGTTTATCACTACTAGACAATGAGCAGTTCTTC	CASSIDGLSLLDNEQFF
-	TRBV18	-	TRBJ2-1	TGTGCCAGCTCAGAGAGCGGGACAGGTTACAATGAGCAGTTCTTC	CASSESGTGYNEQFF
-	TRBV5-6	-	TRBJ2-7	TGTGCCAGCAGCTTGTTGGCCAGGGCGGAGCAGTACTTC	CASSLLARAEQYF
-	TRBV5-4	-	TRBJ1-2	TGTGCCAGCAGCTTGCCGGACACAGCTAACTATGGCTACACCTTC	CASSLPDTANYGYTF
TRBD2	TRBV7-2	-	TRBJ2-3	TGTGCCAGCAGCCCGAAGTTGCGGCTAGCGGGGGCCAACACAGATACGCAGTATTTT	CASSPKLRLAGANTDTQYF
TRBD2	TRBV4-1	-	TRBJ2-4	TGCGCCAGCAGCCAGGGACTAGCGGGATCGGTCCAAAACATTCAGTACTTC	CASSQGLAGSVQNIQYF
-	TRBV4-2	-	TRBJ2-1	TGTGCCAGCAGCCAAGACTACTCCCTCTACAATGAGCAGTTCTTC	CASSQDYSLYNEQFF
-	TRBV9	few	TRBJ2-6	TGTGCCAGCAGCGTATACGGTGGGGCCAACGTCCTGACTTTC	CASSVYGGANVLTF
TRBD1	TRBV7-2	once	TRBJ2-5	TGTGCCAGCAGCTTAGCCGGGACAGGGGGAGAGACCCAGTACTTC	CASSLAGTGGETQYF
-	TRBV27	-	TRBJ2-3	TGTGCCAGCAGTTTATGGGGGGTACCAGATACGCAGTATTTT	CASSLWGVPDTQYF
TRBD1	TRBV19	-	TRBJ2-7	TGTGCCAGTAGTGCGGGACAGGCCTACGAGCAGTACTTC	CASSAGQAYEQYF
-	TRBV19	few	TRBJ1-6	TGTGCCAGTAGTATAGATTATTGGGGGCGGGAGAATTCACCCCTCCACTTT	CASSIDYWGRENSPLHF
-	TRBV11-3	-	TRBJ2-6	TGTGCCAGCAGCTTAGATCTTGGGGCCAACGTCCTGACTTTC	CASSLDLGANVLTF
-	TRBV29-1	-	TRBJ2-5	TGCAGCGTTGCGAACAGTCAAGAGACCCAGTACTTC	CSVANSQETQYF
TRBD1	TRBV20-1	once	TRBJ1-1	TGCAGTGCTAGTTGGGACAGGGGGGGGATGAACACTGAAGCTTTCTTT	CSASWDRGGMNTEAFF
TRBD1	TRBV30	few	TRBJ1-1	TGTGCCTGGAGTTTTAGGGACAGGAACACTGAAGCTTTCTTT	CAWSFRDRNTEAFF
TRBD1	TRBV5-6	few	TRBJ2-3	TGTGCCAGCAGCTTGGAGGACAGGGGTTTTGGTACGCAGTATTTT	CASSLEDRGFGTQYF
-	TRBV25-1	-	TRBJ2-7	TGTGCCAGCAGTGATCAACCAGGGAAGTCGTACGAGCAGTACTTC	CASSDQPGKSYEQYF
-	TRBV7-2	-	TRBJ2-1	TGTGCCAGCAGCCCCGGGACCTACAATGAGCAGTTCTTC	CASSPGTYNEQFF
-	TRBV10-3	once	TRBJ2-1	TGTGCCATCAGTGAGTGGAAGGGGCTTTCGAGCAATGAGCAGTTCTTC	CAISEWKGLSSNEQFF
-	TRBV3-1/TRBV3-2	-	TRBJ1-5	TGTGCCAGCAGCCAAGATCGGTCTGGGCCCCAGCATTTT	CASSQDRSGPQHF
-	TRBV11-2	few	TRBJ2-1	TGTGCCAGCAGCTTAGGCAGTGACAGGTGGAATGAGCAGTTCTTC	CASSLGSDRWNEQFF
-	TRBV6-2/TRBV6-3	-	TRBJ1-5	TGTGCCAGCAGTTACGCGACAGGAAAAGGCAATCAGCCCCAGCATTTT	CASSYATGKGNQPQHF
TRBD1	TRBV5-1	-	TRBJ2-7	TGCGCCAGCAGCCAAGGGACAGGGGGCGGGAGTCGCTACGAGCAGTACTTC	CASSQGTGGGSRYEQYF
-	TRBV12-3/TRBV12-4	-	TRBJ1-2	TGTGCCAGCAGTTTAGCGGAGGGCTATGGCTACACCTTC	CASSLAEGYGYTF
-	TRBV6-5	-	TRBJ1-5	TGTGCCAGCGCTACTAGCAATCAGCCCCAGCATTTT	CASATSNQPQHF
-	TRBV5-1	-	TRBJ1-2	TGCGCCAGCAGCTTGGACGGTAACTATGGCTACACCTTC	CASSLDGNYGYTF
TRBD1	TRBV5-1	-	TRBJ2-5	TGCGCCAGCAGGGCCGGGACAGGGAAAGAGACCCAGTACTTC	CASRAGTGKETQYF
TRBD2	TRBV7-9	-	TRBJ2-1	TGTGCCAGCAGCTCAGGGACTAGCGGGAGCGGCGATGAGCAGTTCTTC	CASSSGTSGSGDEQFF
-	TRBV2	-	TRBJ2-2	TGTGCCAGCAGTGTTAGCATTTCGGGCACCGGGGAGCTGTTTTTT	CASSVSISGTGELFF
TRBD1	TRBV6-5	-	TRBJ1-1	TGTGCCAGCAGAGGGACAGGGGAAGACACTGAAGCTTTCTTT	CASRGTGEDTEAFF